In its sample, the clone carrying this T cell receptor (beta chain) was seen many times. Antigen specificity is unknown. The data stem from a study of CD8 T cells in ankylosing spondylitis. In germline, CDR1 is SGHRS, CDR2 YFSETQ. The CDR3 has 14 amino acids. V lost 4 bases to trimming and J lost 1 base, with 11 bases between them. For TCR beta, libraries came from quantitative 5'-RACE with molecular barcodes. TCRdb ran MiXCR on the 5' RACE reads and lists one entry per CDR3 protein. This table has just over 150,000 distinct CDR3 sequences, about 18% appearing once. Study outcomes and limitations: Some of these motif variants have turned up before, in reports on reactive arthritis synovial fluid and blood. Reported data indicate significant enrichment of disease-linked clones within matched ankylosing spondylitis synovial fluid. Ankylosing spondylitis blood appeared to carry a characteristic TCR beta motif of roughly eight highly homologous variants.

Sequencing input: blood, either unsorted or a sorted T cell fraction (not recorded which). The clonotype originates from a male donor with ankylosing spondylitis or in good health (not recorded which). This chain uses TRBV5-1 with TRBJ1-2; D may be TRBD1 (6 bases). CDR3 DNA: TGCGCCAGCAGCGTGGGACAACTTAACTATGGCTACACCTTC. This translates into CASSVGQLNYGYTF.